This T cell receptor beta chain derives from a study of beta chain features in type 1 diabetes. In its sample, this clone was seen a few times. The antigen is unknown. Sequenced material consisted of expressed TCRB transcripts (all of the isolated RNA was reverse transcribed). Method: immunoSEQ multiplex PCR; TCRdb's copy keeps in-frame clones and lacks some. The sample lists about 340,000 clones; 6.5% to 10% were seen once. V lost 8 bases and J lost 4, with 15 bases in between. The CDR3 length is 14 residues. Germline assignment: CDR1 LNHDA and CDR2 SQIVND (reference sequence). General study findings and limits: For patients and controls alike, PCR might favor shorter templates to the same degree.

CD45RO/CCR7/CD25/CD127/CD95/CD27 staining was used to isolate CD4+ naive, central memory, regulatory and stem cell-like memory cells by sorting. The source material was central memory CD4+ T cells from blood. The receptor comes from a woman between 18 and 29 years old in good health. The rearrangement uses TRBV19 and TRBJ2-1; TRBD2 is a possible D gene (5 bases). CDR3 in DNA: TGTGCCAGTGGAGAGGGTTCTCGATACAATGAGCAGTTCTTC. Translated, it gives CASGEGSRYNEQFF. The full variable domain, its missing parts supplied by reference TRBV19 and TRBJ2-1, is DGGITQSPKYLFRKEGQNVTLSCEQNLNHDAMYWYRQDPGQGLRLIYYSQIVNDFQKGDIAEGYSVSREKKESFPLTVTSAQKNPTAFYLCASGEGSRYNEQFFGPGTRLTVL.